This paragraph covers one T cell receptor (beta chain) sequence. Its antigen is unidentified. Amplification used 60 Vbeta primers and 13 Jbeta primers. The assay was immunoSEQ multiplex PCR, and TCRdb's table has in-frame clones only and misses some. The table records 140,000 or so clones, over 80% of them present only once. These data originate in a study of cytomegalovirus exposure and HLA in healthy donors. Study as a whole: Prior work identified some 120 million unique TCR beta sequences in about 179 million T cells.

Study outcomes and limitations: Researchers counted 164 TCR beta chains as cytomegalovirus-associated.

Looked up from germline, CDR1 is MNHEY and CDR2 is SMNVEV (reference sequence). After removal of 6 bases from V and 2 bases from J, the junction contained 8 bases not matched to a gene. There are 16 residues in the CDR3. Sequencing used PBMCs. The receptor was derived from a male donor in good health and CMV-seronegative. The chain has TRBV27 and TRBJ2-1; 9 bases are a match to TRBD1. The CDR3 bases are TGTGCCAGCAGCCTCTTAGGGACAGGGACCTACAATGAGCAGTTCTTC. Translation gives CASSLLGTGTYNEQFF.